A few counts support the clone carrying this T cell receptor (beta chain). What it binds is unknown. This entry comes from a study of cytomegalovirus exposure and HLA in healthy donors. General observations from the study: Serostatus for CMV was the only available immune exposure information. Rare sequences made up most TCRs, while some public TCRs were found in many donors.

The PCR was carried out with 60 Vbeta primers and 13 Jbeta primers. The protocol was immunoSEQ multiplex PCR, while the TCRdb copy is restricted to in-frame clones and leaves out a portion. This table holds about 190,000 clones, roughly 77% found once. V gave up 8 bases and J gave up 0 bases; unmatched junction bases: 3. The CDR3 consists of 14 residues. CDR1 is ENHRY, CDR2 SYGVKD, per germline. The gene calls are TRBV10-3 and TRBJ1-1, with 10 nucleotides matching TRBD1. Sample: PBMCs. This sequence originates from a woman in her forties or fifties in good health and CMV-seronegative. CDR3 residues: CAIGDRGLNTEAFF. In nucleotides, the CDR3 is TGTGCCATCGGGGACAGGGGACTGAACACTGAAGCTTTCTTT.